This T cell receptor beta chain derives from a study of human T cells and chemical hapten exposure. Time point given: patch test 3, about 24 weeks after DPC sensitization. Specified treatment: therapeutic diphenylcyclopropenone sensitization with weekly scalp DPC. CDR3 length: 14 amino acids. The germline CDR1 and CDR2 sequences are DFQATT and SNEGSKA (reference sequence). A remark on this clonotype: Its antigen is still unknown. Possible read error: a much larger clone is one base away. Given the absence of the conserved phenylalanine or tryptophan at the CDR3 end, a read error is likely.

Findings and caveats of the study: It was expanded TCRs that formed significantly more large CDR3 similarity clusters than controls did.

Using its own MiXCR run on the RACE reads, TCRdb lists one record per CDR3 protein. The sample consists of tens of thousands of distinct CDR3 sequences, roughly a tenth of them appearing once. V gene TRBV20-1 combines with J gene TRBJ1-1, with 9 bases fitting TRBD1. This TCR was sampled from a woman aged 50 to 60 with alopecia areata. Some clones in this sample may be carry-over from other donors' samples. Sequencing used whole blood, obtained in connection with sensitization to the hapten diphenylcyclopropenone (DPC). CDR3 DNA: TGCAGTGCTAGACCCGGACAGGGGAACTCTGAAGCTTTCCTT. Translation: CSARPGQGNSEAFL.